The 24 T cell receptor beta chains reported below all come from one sample, sequenced in a study of T-cell memory formation after mild COVID-19. TCRdb reprocessed the 5' RACE reads with MiXCR, giving one entry per CDR3 protein. The sample lists nearly 110,000 distinct CDR3 sequences; roughly 12% were seen once. The sequenced sample was PBMCs or a T cell subset sorted from them (not recorded which). The receptors stem from an adult woman who had mild COVID-19 (a few samples of this study predate the infection). Cell type and time point are not known.

The rearrangement joins TRBV12-3 or TRBV12-4 to TRBJ2-1; D tentatively reads TRBD1 or TRBD2 (6 bases each). The CDR3 has 12 amino acids. V was clipped by 6 bases and J by 9 bases, with 12 bases between them. In DNA, the CDR3 is TGTGCCAGCAGCCGCAGGGGAGGTGAGCAGTTCTTC. Protein product: CASSRRGGEQFF.

The rearrangement uses TRBV20-1 and TRBJ2-1, with D maybe TRBD1 (6 bases). The CDR3 runs to 19 residues. Trimming stripped 1 base from V and 0 bases from J, with 22 bases between. Germline values: CDR1 DFQATT, CDR2 SNEGSKA (reference sequence). The CDR3 nucleotides are TGCAGTGCTAGAGGGACAGCTGGTTCCATATTCAGCTCCTACAATGAGCAGTTCTTC. Its protein product is CSARGTAGSIFSSYNEQFF.

This clonotype has at least ten counts. The chain carries TRBV7-9 and TRBJ2-3; 8 bases are shared with TRBD1. This CDR3 spans 14 amino acids. V was pared by 1 base and J by 7 bases, with 4 bases of the junction left unmatched. CDR1 is SEHNR and CDR2 is FQNEAQ in the germline V gene (reference sequence). This CDR3 reads CASSLGDRGYTQYF. DNA for the CDR3: TGTGCCAGCAGCTTAGGAGACAGGGGATATACGCAGTATTTT. Filled out from reference TRBV7-9 and TRBJ2-3, the complete variable domain reads DTGVSQNPRHKITKRGQNVTFRCDPISEHNRLYWYRQTLGQGPEFLTYFQNEAQLEKSRLLSDRFSAERPKGSFSTLEIQRTEQGDSAMYLCASSLGDRGYTQYFGPGTRLTVL.

This clonotype was counted between two and nine times. This chain joins TRBV12-3 or TRBV12-4 and TRBJ1-3; D is perhaps TRBD1 (6 bases). Trimming removed 5 bases at V and 0 bases at J, with 11 bases between. The CDR3 length is 15 residues. CDR3 bases: TGTGCCAGCAGTCCGGGACACGTCTCTGGAAACACCATATATTTT. This gives the protein CASSPGHVSGNTIYF.

The V call is TRBV23-1, the J call TRBJ2-7, with D perhaps assigned TRBD1 or TRBD2 (5 bases each). TRBV23-1 is given ORF status, its function remaining uncertain. CDR3 length: 14 amino acids. V dropped 2 bases and J dropped 6 bases, with 14 bases sitting between them. CDR3 sequence (DNA): TGCGCCAGCAGTCAAGAGGGGCAGGGTTTCGAGCAGTACTTC. This gives the protein CASSQEGQGFEQYF.

The CDR3 spells CASSPGQSLNYGYTF. The CDR3 bases are TGCGCCAGCAGCCCGGGACAGTCCCTGAACTATGGCTACACCTTC. The J gene is TRBJ1-2, the V gene TRBV5-1; 7 positions match TRBD1. V shed 4 bases and J 2 bases; nucleotides not matched to a gene: 8. This CDR3 has 15 amino acids. Germline CDR1 is SGHRS and CDR2 is YFSETQ.

Ten or more counts support this clonotype. The chain links TRBV5-1 to TRBJ2-3; 7 positions agree with TRBD1. From germline, CDR1 is SGHRS and CDR2 YFSETQ. The CDR3 extends over 14 amino acids. J was trimmed by 1 base and V by 3 bases; bases with no gene match: 2. The CDR3 sequence is CASSYGQGTDTQYF. In DNA form, the CDR3 reads TGCGCCAGCAGCTACGGACAGGGCACAGATACGCAGTATTTT.

The rearrangement joins TRBV20-1 to TRBJ2-7; D is undetermined. From germline, CDR1 is DFQATT and CDR2 SNEGSKA (reference sequence). This CDR3 has 13 amino acids. With 0 bases removed from V and 5 bases from J, the gap between germline ends came to 11 bases. CDR3 in DNA: TGCAGTGCTAGAGATCCCCAGCTAAACGAGCAGTACTTC. Protein sequence: CSARDPQLNEQYF.

The chain links TRBV30 to TRBJ2-5; tentatively, D is TRBD2 (7 bases). Trimming cost V 0 bases and J 4 bases, with 12 bases left between them. This CDR3 is 14 amino acids long. In germline, CDR1 is GTSNPN, CDR2 SVGIG (reference sequence). CDR3 region: CAWSVGGPGETQYF. DNA for the CDR3: TGTGCCTGGAGTGTCGGGGGGCCGGGAGAGACCCAGTACTTC. Supplemented by reference TRBV30 and TRBJ2-5, the full variable domain reads SQTIHQWPATLVQPVGSPLSLECTVEGTSNPNLYWYRQAAGRGLQLLFYSVGIGQISSEVPQNLSASRPQDRQFILSSKKLLLSDSGFYLCAWSVGGPGETQYFGPGTRLLVL.

CDR3 in amino acids: CASSLASTGYYEQYF. The CDR3 coding sequence is TGTGCCAGCAGCTTAGCATCTACAGGTTACTACGAGCAGTACTTC. The chain couples TRBV7-9 to TRBJ2-7; D might be TRBD1 (5 bases). This CDR3 region has 15 residues. Germline values: CDR1 SEHNR, CDR2 FQNEAQ (reference sequence). Trimming took 0 bases from V and 3 from J, leaving 12 bases between them. The full variable domain, rest sourced from reference TRBV7-9 and TRBJ2-7, is DTGVSQNPRHKITKRGQNVTFRCDPISEHNRLYWYRQTLGQGPEFLTYFQNEAQLEKSRLLSDRFSAERPKGSFSTLEIQRTEQGDSAMYLCASSLASTGYYEQYFGPGTRLTVT.

This clonotype was counted a few times. The chain employs TRBV4-1 and TRBJ1-1, with D tentatively TRBD1 (5 bases). Germline CDR1 reads MGHRA; CDR2 reads YSYEKL. Trimming cost V 4 bases and J 4 bases, with 16 bases left between them. The CDR3 runs to 15 residues. The CDR3 here is CASSPYLGGSTEAFF. CDR3 coding DNA: TGCGCCAGCAGCCCGTACCTGGGGGGGTCCACTGAAGCTTTCTTT.

In DNA, the CDR3 is TGTGCCACCAGTGATTTGCTTACGAACACCGGGGAGCTGTTTTTT. The encoded protein is CATSDLLTNTGELFF. The chain links TRBV24-1 to TRBJ2-2; D unclear. Germline V gives CDR1 KGHDR, CDR2 SFDVKD. V was clipped by 0 bases and J by 0 bases, with 4 bases between them. This CDR3 region has 15 residues.

There are a few counts of this clonotype. This chain joins TRBV2 and TRBJ2-1; D gene uncertain. CDR1 is SNHLY, CDR2 FYNNEI, per germline. The CDR3 covers 15 residues. V was shortened by 0 bases and J by 3 bases, with 9 bases between the two germline ends. The CDR3 here is CASSEAITNYNEQFF. The CDR3 coding sequence is TGTGCCAGCAGTGAAGCGATCACTAACTACAATGAGCAGTTCTTC.

This clonotype was recorded at least ten times. V and J are TRBV24-1 and TRBJ2-5; a possible D gene is TRBD2 (5 bases). The germline CDR1 and CDR2 sequences are KGHDR and SFDVKD. V lost 12 bases to trimming and J lost 8 bases, with 21 bases between them. CDR3 length: 13 amino acids. CDR3 sequence reads: CASATTVSGTQYF. The CDR3 region has the DNA TGTGCCTCCGCAACGACGGTGAGCGGAACCCAGTACTTC.

This chain joins TRBV15 and TRBJ2-5, with D possibly being TRBD2 (6 bases). This CDR3 is 15 amino acids long. Germline lookup yields CDR1 LNHNV and CDR2 YYDKDF (reference sequence). The V end was cut by 0 bases, the J end by 4 bases, with 12 bases between. The CDR3 sequence: CATSRERGRGETQYF. The CDR3 coding sequence is TGTGCCACCAGCAGAGAGCGGGGCCGGGGAGAGACCCAGTACTTC.

The gene calls are TRBV24-1 and TRBJ1-1; D remains ambiguous. Per the germline V gene, CDR1 is KGHDR and CDR2 is SFDVKD. Trimming took off 4 bases at V and 7 bases at J, with 9 bases between the two ends. CDR3 size: 12 residues. The CDR3 nucleotides read TGTGCCACCAGTGACCCGGACGGTGAAGCTTTCTTT. Its protein is CATSDPDGEAFF.

This clonotype was found many times. The chain is built from TRBV7-6 and TRBJ2-1, with 11 positions matching TRBD2. Germline lookup yields CDR1 SGHVS and CDR2 FNYEAQ. J gave up 5 bases and V 1 base, and 7 bases lay outside the gene matches. The length of the CDR3 is 17 residues. DNA for the CDR3: TGTGCCAGCAGCTTAGATTTAGCGGGAGGGGAAAACAATGAGCAGTTCTTC. Residues: CASSLDLAGGENNEQFF. Full variable domain (remainder filled in from reference TRBV7-6 and TRBJ2-1): GAGVSQSPRYKVTKRGQDVALRCDPISGHVSLYWYRQALGQGPEFLTYFNYEAQQDKSGLPNDRFSAERPEGSISTLTIQRTEQRDSAMYRCASSLDLAGGENNEQFFGPGTRLTVL.

The V gene is TRBV4-3, the J gene TRBJ1-2; the D is unclear. CDR1 LGHNA and CDR2 YSLEER come from the germline V gene. The CDR3 has 14 amino acids. V shed 3 bases and J shed 1 base, with 9 bases lying between them. CDR3 residues: CASSQGLDNYGYTF. Written as DNA, the CDR3 is TGCGCCAGCAGCCAGGGTTTGGATAACTATGGCTACACCTTC.

This clonotype was counted between two and nine times. The genes are TRBV14 and TRBJ1-2, with D uncertain. Germline CDR1 and CDR2: SGHDN and FVKESK. Deletions cut 1 base from V and 0 bases from J, with 9 bases between. This CDR3 has 15 amino acids. CDR3 nucleotide sequence: TGTGCCAGCAGCCAAGGCCACGGATCTAACTATGGCTACACCTTC. This encodes CASSQGHGSNYGYTF.

The chain uses TRBV4-2 and TRBJ2-7; the D is unclear. Deletions cut 1 base from V and 7 bases from J, with 20 bases between. This CDR3 is 16 amino acids long. Germline assignment: CDR1 LGHNA and CDR2 YNFKEQ. Here the CDR3 reads CASSQVPSPTPWEQYF. CDR3 DNA: TGTGCCAGCAGCCAAGTTCCTTCTCCGACACCCTGGGAGCAGTACTTC.

This clonotype has more than one count but fewer than ten. V and J are TRBV12-3 or TRBV12-4 and TRBJ2-1; 11 bases align to TRBD2. CDR3 length: 16 amino acids. J gave up 6 bases and V 6 bases, and 10 bases lay outside the gene matches. The DNA for the CDR3 is TGTGCCAGCAGCTGGACTAGCGGGTTGGGAGTCAATGAGCAGTTCTTC. This translates into CASSWTSGLGVNEQFF.

This clonotype was observed a few times. The chain uses TRBV1 and TRBJ2-7; the tabulated D call, TRBD1, remains unverified against the DNA. TRBV1 is annotated as a pseudogene. The CDR3 runs to 15 residues. CDR3 region: CTRRGAAVLSYEQYF. The CDR3 nucleotides read TGCACCAGGAGGGGGGCGGCCGTTCTATCCTACGAGCAGTACTTC.

The rearrangement links TRBV3-1 to TRBJ2-2, with 7 bases identical to TRBD1. The CDR3 is 17 amino acids. Germline CDR1 reads LGHDT; CDR2 reads YNNKEL (reference sequence). Unmatched junction bases numbered 9, after V lost 1 base and J lost 4 bases. CDR3 region: CASSQGGGQPLTGELFF. Here the CDR3 DNA reads TGTGCCAGCAGCCAAGGAGGGGGACAGCCCCTCACCGGGGAGCTGTTTTTT.

The chain is built from TRBV2 and TRBJ2-5; D is possibly TRBD1 or TRBD2 (6 bases each). Trimming stripped 0 bases from V and 1 base from J, with 9 bases between. The CDR3 is made up of 15 amino acids. Germline V gene data show CDR1 as SNHLY and CDR2 as FYNNEI. The CDR3 DNA is TGTGCCAGCAGTGAAGCGGGGGGCCGCCAAGAGACCCAGTACTTC. Translation gives CASSEAGGRQETQYF.